This is a list of T cell receptor beta chains from one sample in a study of cytomegalovirus exposure and HLA in healthy donors. The repertoire was sequenced with immunoSEQ multiplex PCR; TCRdb's copy has only in-frame clones and lacks some. The table shows some 140,000 clones, with around 74% occurring only once. Sequencing was performed on PBMCs. The source of these receptors is a man aged 18 to 30 in good health and CMV-seronegative. CDR3s include the opening cysteine and the closing phenylalanine or tryptophan. The D gene is left open where the match is weak. A row's size may be missing; if present it is once, few, many or a size class.

D gene | J gene | CDR3 length | V gene | clone size | CDR3 DNA | CDR3 protein
NA | TRBJ1-5 | 16 | TRBV4-3 | few | TGCGCCAGCAGCCAAGATTTTGGGACTCGATATCAGCCCCAGCATTTT | CASSQDFGTRYQPQHF
NA | TRBJ1-1 | 13 | TRBV7-9 | NA | TGTGCCAGCAGCTTAAGGGGGAACACTGAAGCTTTCTTT | CASSLRGNTEAFF
TRBD1 | TRBJ2-4 | 14 | TRBV2 | NA | TGTGCCAGGGCAGACAGGGAAAGCAAAAACATTCAGTACTTC | CARADRESKNIQYF
NA | TRBJ2-3 | 14 | TRBV9 | once | TGTGCCAGCAGCCCCCTCGGACAGCGAGATACGCAGTATTTT | CASSPLGQRDTQYF
TRBD1 | TRBJ2-2 | 16 | TRBV7-6 | NA | TGTGCCAGCAGCGCCCGGGACAGGGACATCACCGGGGAGCTGTTTTTT | CASSARDRDITGELFF
NA | TRBJ1-6 | 15 | TRBV30 | NA | TGTGCCTGGAGTTTGGGGGGGGCGGCAGGCGCACCCCTCCACTTT | CAWSLGGAAGAPLHF
TRBD2 | TRBJ2-1 | 15 | TRBV7-2 | NA | TGTGCCAGCAGCTTAGTGCGGGGGGGGCGTAATGAGCAGTTCTTC | CASSLVRGGRNEQFF
NA | TRBJ2-3 | 13 | TRBV6-6 | NA | TGTGCCAGCAGTTACTCCAACACAGATACGCAGTATTTT | CASSYSNTDTQYF
NA | TRBJ2-7 | 12 | TRBV19 | NA | TGTGCCAGTAGCGGGGGTAGCAACGAGCAGTACTTC | CASSGGSNEQYF
TRBD2 | TRBJ2-5 | 15 | TRBV5-4 | NA | TGTGCCAGCAGGGGGACTAGCGGGGGCCAAGAGACCCAGTACTTC | CASRGTSGGQETQYF
NA | TRBJ1-2 | 11 | TRBV5-1 | NA | TGCGCCAGCAGTTCAACGGGGGGCTACACCTTC | CASSSTGGYTF
NA | TRBJ2-7 | 11 | TRBV19 | NA | TGTGCCAGTGCCCAGATGGACGAGCAGTACTTC | CASAQMDEQYF
TRBD2 | TRBJ2-1 | 15 | TRBV5-4 | NA | TGTGCCAGCAGTTTGACTAGCGGGCCCGGTTGGGAGCAGTTCTTC | CASSLTSGPGWEQFF
NA | TRBJ2-6 | 18 | TRBV5-1 | once | TGCGCCAGCAGCTTGGCCGGCTCCAGGGTGGCTGGGGCCAACGGCCTGACTTTC | CASSLAGSRVAGANGLTF
NA | TRBJ1-2 | 14 | TRBV6-1 | NA | TGTGCCAGCAGTGAAGCTGTAAGGGGCTATGGCTACACCTTC | CASSEAVRGYGYTF
TRBD1 | TRBJ1-2 | 13 | TRBV7-9 | few | TGTGCCAGCAGCTTAGACGACAGGGTCCGCTACACCTTC | CASSLDDRVRYTF
TRBD2 | TRBJ2-1 | 16 | TRBV27 | NA | TGTGCCAGCAGTCCGCCCCATGGGGGGGATTCGAATGAGCAGTTCTTC | CASSPPHGGDSNEQFF
TRBD2 | TRBJ2-5 | 16 | TRBV7-2 | NA | TGTGCCAGCAGCTTAGCGAGCGGGGGGGCCGGTGAGACCCAGTACTTC | CASSLASGGAGETQYF
TRBD2 | TRBJ2-1 | 15 | TRBV15 | once | TGTGCCACCAGCAGGGCTAGCGGGGGGCTGAATGAGCAGTTCTTC | CATSRASGGLNEQFF
TRBD1 | TRBJ1-2 | 15 | TRBV30 | NA | TGTGCCTGGAGTGGGACAGGGAAAATAGGATATGGCCACACCTTC | CAWSGTGKIGYGHTF
NA | TRBJ2-5 | 13 | TRBV19 | few | TGTGCCAGCCGTAAGGGGTCGCAAGAGACCCAGTACTTC | CASRKGSQETQYF
NA | TRBJ1-1 | 12 | TRBV9 | NA | TGTGCCAGCAGCGTAGGAGGCACTGAAGCTTTCTTT | CASSVGGTEAFF
NA | TRBJ2-1 | 15 | TRBV2 | NA | TGTGCCGCCCCCAGGGGTCAGGGGACCTACAATGAGCAGTTCTTC | CAAPRGQGTYNEQFF
NA | TRBJ2-1 | 13 | TRBV6-4 | few | TGTGCCAGCAGTGACTCGGCAATGAATGAGCAGTTCTTC | CASSDSAMNEQFF
TRBD1 | TRBJ1-1 | 16 | TRBV7-9 | NA | TGTTCCAGCAGCTTCGGACAGGGGAGAAGGGACACTGAAGCTTTCTTT | CSSSFGQGRRDTEAFF
NA | TRBJ2-5 | 14 | TRBV6-5 | NA | TGTGCCAGCAGTTACTCACAGGGTTCAGAGACCCAGTACTTC | CASSYSQGSETQYF
NA | TRBJ1-1 | 12 | TRBV27 | NA | TGTGCCAGCAGGCAGGGGAACACTGAAGCTTTCTTT | CASRQGNTEAFF
TRBD1 | TRBJ1-2 | 13 | TRBV5-1 | NA | TGCGCCAGCAGCTCGCAGGGGGCCCAAGGCTACACCTTC | CASSSQGAQGYTF
NA | TRBJ1-1 | 16 | TRBV5-4 | NA | TGTGCCAGCAGCTCTACACAGTACGGGGTGAACACTGAAGCTTTCTTT | CASSSTQYGVNTEAFF
NA | TRBJ1-2 | 14 | TRBV5-1 | NA | TGCGCCAGCAGCTTGGGAGTCATTAACTATGGCTACACCTTC | CASSLGVINYGYTF
TRBD1 | TRBJ2-5 | 14 | TRBV5-1 | NA | TGCGCCAGCAGGCGGGACAGGGGGAAAGAGACCCAGTACTTC | CASRRDRGKETQYF
TRBD1 | TRBJ1-6 | 17 | TRBV6-1 | NA | TGTGCCAGCAGTGGGGGACAGACAATACTTAATAATTCACCCCTCCACTTT | CASSGGQTILNNSPLHF
TRBD1 | TRBJ1-1 | 14 | TRBV10-1 | NA | TGCGCCAGCAGTTGGAGACAGGGGGCATCTGAAGCTTTCTTT | CASSWRQGASEAFF
TRBD1 | TRBJ1-4 | 17 | TRBV5-5 | NA | TGTGCCAGCAGCCCGCCCGGGACAGCGACAACTAATGAAAAACTGTTTTTT | CASSPPGTATTNEKLFF
NA | TRBJ1-5 | 17 | TRBV4-2 | NA | TGTGCCAGCAGCCCGTTAGACAGGCGGAATAGCAATCAGCCCCAGCATTTT | CASSPLDRRNSNQPQHF
NA | TRBJ1-1 | 15 | TRBV6-5 | NA | TGTGCCAGCGTCCTGGGTGGGACACCTTACACTGAAGCTTTCTTT | CASVLGGTPYTEAFF